This T cell receptor beta chain was documented in a study of blood T cell repertoires in COVID-19. Study at large: The United States, Italy and Spain provided the acute and convalescent COVID-19 samples.

Per the original data handling: The authors estimated nucleated cell counts from reference gene primer amplification. Clones were sequenced by immunoSEQ multiplex PCR, and TCRdb holds only the in-frame ones, with some missing. The D gene and trimming were derived from the DNA, and the V and J assignments and clone size from that table. The top ten clones hold 2% to 2.5% of a sample with about 250,000 clones, 75% to 90% of them seen once. The junction had 5 bases not matched to a gene; V was cut back by 5 bases and J by 3 bases. The CDR3 contains 15 residues. The V gene's germline CDR1 is MNHEY and CDR2 SMNVEV (reference sequence).

This clonotype was sampled from a woman younger than 35 who had recovered from COVID-19. The V call is TRBV27, the J call TRBJ2-5, with 11 bases aligning to TRBD2. The sample taken for sequencing was PBMCs or T cells enriched from blood (not recorded which). This CDR3 is CASSRMGLAEETQYF. The CDR3 bases are TGTGCCAGCAGTCGTATGGGACTAGCGGAAGAGACCCAGTACTTC.